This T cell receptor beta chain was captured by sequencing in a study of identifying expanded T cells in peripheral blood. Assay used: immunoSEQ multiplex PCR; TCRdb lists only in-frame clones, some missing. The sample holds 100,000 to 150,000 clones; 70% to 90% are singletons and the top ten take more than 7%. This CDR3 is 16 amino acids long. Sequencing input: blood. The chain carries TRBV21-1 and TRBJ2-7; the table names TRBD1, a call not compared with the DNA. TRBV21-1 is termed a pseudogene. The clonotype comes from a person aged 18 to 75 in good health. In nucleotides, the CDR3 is TGTGCCAGCAGCAAAGGGCCGGGACAGGGGACCGACGAGCAGTACTTC. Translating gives CASSKGPGQGTDEQYF.